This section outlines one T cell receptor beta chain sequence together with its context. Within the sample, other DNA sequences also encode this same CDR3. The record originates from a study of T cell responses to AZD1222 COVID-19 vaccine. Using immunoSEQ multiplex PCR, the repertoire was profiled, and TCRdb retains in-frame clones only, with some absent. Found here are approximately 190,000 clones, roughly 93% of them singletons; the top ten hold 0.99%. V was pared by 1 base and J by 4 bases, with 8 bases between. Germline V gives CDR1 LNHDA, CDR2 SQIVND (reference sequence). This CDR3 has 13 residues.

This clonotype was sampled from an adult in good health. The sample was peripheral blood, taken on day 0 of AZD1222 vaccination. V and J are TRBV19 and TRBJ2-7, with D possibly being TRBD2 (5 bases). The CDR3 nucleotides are TGTGCCAGTAGTATAGGTCGGGGTTACGAGCAGTACTTC. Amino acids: CASSIGRGYEQYF.